This entry is about one T cell receptor beta chain. The antigen is unknown. The repertoire was sequenced with immunoSEQ multiplex PCR; TCRdb's copy has only in-frame clones and lacks some. The data hold about 44,000 clones, with less than 95% observed a single time. These data belong to a study of T cell clonotyping in hematopoietic cell transplantation. Study observations and caveats: Recipient TCR diversity dropped after transplant; expanded clonotypes rose from day 30 to 180. No sorting was done, leaving CD4 and CD8 contributions mixed.

Germline CDR1 LNHDA, CDR2 SQIVND (reference sequence). This CDR3 contains 13 residues. Trimming pared 4 bases from V and 7 bases from J, leaving 13 bases between. This receptor was taken from a woman in her fifties or sixties in good health. Some clones in this sample may be carry-over from other donors' samples. J is TRBJ1-2 and V is TRBV19; D ambiguous. The source material was peripheral blood mononuclear cells. CDR3 nucleotides: TGTGCCAGTAGTAGCCCGGGATGGTTTGGCTACACCTTC. The encoded protein is CASSSPGWFGYTF.